Included here is one T cell receptor beta chain sequence, with context. Its antigen is not known. Germline-derived CDR1 and CDR2 are DFQATT and SNEGSKA (reference sequence). The CDR3 consists of 16 residues. With 4 bases clipped from V and 0 bases from J, the junction kept 11 bases outside the gene matches. This specimen belongs to a study of post-analysis software for immune sequencing data. Study overall: Relapsing-remitting, secondary progressive and progressive-relapsing forms made up the multiple sclerosis disease courses. Overall study results and limits: The five TRBV segments detected at higher frequency in patients than in controls included TRBV5-6, TRBV5-1 and TRBV20-1. Comparison with controls showed significantly lower normalized Chao1 diversity in multiple sclerosis patients.

Prepared TCR beta cDNA libraries contained unique molecular identifiers. T cells numbering 1 to 10 million gave rise to around 460,000 cDNA molecules. TCRdb re-called the PCR reads through MiXCR, storing one row per CDR3 protein. The sample lists roughly 400,000 distinct CDR3 sequences, 39% occurring once. The chain combines TRBV20-1 with TRBJ2-7; 8 bases are a match to TRBD2. The clonotype comes from a girl aged 2-9 years with multiple sclerosis. The sample consisted of blood. CDR3 protein: CSAKPGSGRHSYEQYF. CDR3 bases: TGCAGTGCTAAGCCAGGGAGCGGGAGACACTCCTACGAGCAGTACTTC.